The 7 T cell receptor beta chains below were found in one sample sequenced in a study of vaccination effects on CD4 cells after COVID-19. The protocol was immunoSEQ multiplex PCR, while the TCRdb copy is restricted to in-frame clones and leaves out a portion. The table includes fewer than 30,000 clones, approximately 80% detected once. These TCRs are of unknown antigen specificity. Expansion with viral peptide pools was applied to antigen-specific CD4+ T cells by the ViraFEST assay prior to sequencing. Culture proceeded for 10 days, and CD4+ T cells were then isolated. By PCR, the person was confirmed to have had SARS-CoV-2 infection between March and December 2020. Specimen: CD4+ T cells from PBMCs cultured with HCoV-NL63 spike peptides, collected before COVID-19 vaccination. All receptors derive from a human donor who had a prior SARS-CoV-2 infection.

The chain joins TRBV3-1 (or the pseudogene TRBV3-2) to TRBJ2-3; D possibly corresponds to TRBD2 (7 bases). The CDR3 loop spans 16 amino acids. Trimming pared 4 bases from V and 0 bases from J, leaving 14 bases between. Germline V gene lookup returns CDR1 LGHDT and CDR2 YNNKEL (reference sequence). The DNA for the CDR3 is TGTGCCAGCAGCCGTCGGGGGGCCGGGAGCACAGATACGCAGTATTTT. Translation: CASSRRGAGSTDTQYF.

The V gene is TRBV6-5, the J gene TRBJ1-4; no clear D gene. V was shortened by 4 bases and J by 8 bases, with 11 bases between the two germline ends. The CDR3 is made up of 13 amino acids. CDR1 is MNHEY, CDR2 SVGAGI, per germline. CDR3 DNA sequence: TGTGCCAGCAGTTCCCGGGCGGGGGAAAAACTGTTTTTT. Encoded protein: CASSSRAGEKLFF.

The V and J genes are TRBV5-5 and TRBJ2-2; 10 bases fit TRBD2. CDR1 SGHKS and CDR2 YYEKEE come from the germline V gene (reference sequence). J lost 1 base, V lost 4 bases, and 1 base had no gene match. The CDR3 spans 15 residues. The CDR3 loop reads CASSRLAGNTGELFF. The DNA of the CDR3 is TGTGCCAGCAGCCGACTAGCGGGGAACACCGGGGAGCTGTTTTTT. Full variable domain (outside the CDR3, taken from reference TRBV5-5 and TRBJ2-2): DAGVTQSPTHLIKTRGQQVTLRCSPISGHKSVSWYQQVLGQGPQFIFQYYEKEERGRGNFPDRFSARQFPNYSSELNVNALLLGDSALYLCASSRLAGNTGELFFGEGSRLTVL.

The chain combines TRBV30 with TRBJ1-2, with D perhaps matching TRBD1 (6 bases). Germline V gene data show CDR1 as GTSNPN and CDR2 as SVGIG (reference sequence). The V end was cut by 1 base, the J end by 7 bases, with 13 bases between. CDR3 length: 13 residues. This CDR3 reads CAWSGGHNSGYTF. For the CDR3, the DNA is TGTGCCTGGAGTGGGGGACATAATTCTGGCTACACCTTC.

The CDR3 DNA is TGTGCCAGCAGTAAACAAACAGGGGGAGCGGAAGCTTTCTTT. Translated, it gives CASSKQTGGAEAFF. The V gene is TRBV6-5, the J gene TRBJ1-1; TRBD1 agrees at 8 bases. The CDR3 runs to 14 residues. CDR1 MNHEY and CDR2 SVGAGI come from the germline V gene. After removal of 5 bases from V and 8 bases from J, the junction contained 10 bases not matched to a gene.

This chain connects TRBV7-2 to TRBJ2-7; 8 nucleotides line up with TRBD2. Germline trimming cut 1 base from V and 4 bases from J; bases unmatched to any gene: 3. From germline, CDR1 is SGHTA and CDR2 FQGNSA. CDR3 length: 14 residues. DNA for the CDR3: TGTGCCAGCAGCTTAGAGGGACTAGTATACGAGCAGTACTTC. This sequence encodes CASSLEGLVYEQYF.

This rearrangement joins TRBV5-1 to TRBJ2-2; 11 bases line up with TRBD2. Germline V gene data show CDR1 as SGHRS and CDR2 as YFSETQ. The CDR3 has 16 residues. V lost 1 base, J lost 5 bases, and 4 bases stayed unmatched. The CDR3 is CASSLRLAGPTGELFF. CDR3 DNA sequence: TGCGCCAGCAGCTTGCGACTAGCGGGACCAACCGGGGAGCTGTTTTTT.